A single sample is the source of the 17 T cell receptor beta chains below, sequenced in a study of memory CD4+ T cells and cytomegalovirus serostatus. Some clones are missing from TCRdb's copy, which holds only in-frame ones; the method was immunoSEQ multiplex PCR. The table shows 38,000 or so clones, with 75% to 85% occurring only once. The sort gate was single viable CD3+CD4+CD8-CD45RO+ cells for memory CD4+ T cells. Sequencing used memory CD4+ T cells from blood. The receptors come from an adult in good health and CMV-seronegative.

The CDR3 coding sequence is TGTGCCATCAGAGAATCAGGGGGGAATCAGCCCCAGCATTTT. The encoded protein is CAIRESGGNQPQHF. The chain couples TRBV10-3 to TRBJ1-5; TRBD1 agrees at 7 bases. CDR1 and CDR2 from the germline V gene are ENHRY and SYGVKD. The CDR3 has 14 amino acids. The V and J ends lost 6 bases and 4 bases, in that order; junction bases with no gene match: 6.

This chain connects TRBV6-1 to TRBJ2-7; D is perhaps TRBD2 (5 bases). The V gene's germline CDR1 is MNHNS and CDR2 SASEGT. Trimming shortened V by 8 bases and J by 1 base, and 12 bases separated the two germline ends. CDR3 length equals 13 residues. CDR3 residues: CASETGRSYEQYF. In DNA form, the CDR3 reads TGTGCCAGCGAAACGGGGAGATCCTACGAGCAGTACTTC.

The chain recombines TRBV19 with TRBJ1-2, with D perhaps TRBD1 (5 bases). CDR3 length: 15 residues. V was cut by 5 bases and J by 3 bases, with 16 bases left in between. Germline assignment: CDR1 LNHDA and CDR2 SQIVND (reference sequence). This chain's CDR3 is CASSFLQPGDYGYTF. CDR3 coding DNA: TGTGCCAGTAGTTTCCTTCAACCGGGGGACTATGGCTACACCTTC.

This clone occurred a few times. The rearrangement links TRBV7-2 to TRBJ2-7; TRBD1 matches at 9 bases. Germline V gene data show CDR1 as SGHTA and CDR2 as FQGNSA. Trimming cost V 3 bases and J 2 bases; bases outside gene matches: 5. CDR3 length: 15 residues. CDR3 sequence: CASSFTGGLTYEQYF. DNA for the CDR3: TGTGCCAGCAGCTTCACAGGGGGCCTAACCTACGAGCAGTACTTC.

The V gene is TRBV11-2, the J gene TRBJ2-1; 9 bases are shared with TRBD2. J gave up 5 bases and V 6 bases, and 8 bases lay outside the gene matches. This CDR3 comprises 15 residues. The V gene's germline CDR1 is SGHAT and CDR2 FQNNGV. CDR3 amino acids: CASSPTGLADNEQFF. The DNA of the CDR3 is TGTGCCAGCAGTCCTACGGGACTAGCAGACAATGAGCAGTTCTTC.

J is TRBJ1-3 and V is TRBV4-2, with a weak D call TRBD1 (5 bases). This CDR3 has 14 residues. Between the trimmed V and J ends, which lost 0 bases and 4 bases, there was a span of 7 bases. Germline CDR1 LGHNA, CDR2 YNFKEQ. This CDR3 is CASSQDSGGNTIYF. Written as DNA, the CDR3 is TGTGCCAGCAGCCAAGATTCAGGGGGAAACACCATATATTTT.

This chain joins TRBV2 and TRBJ1-2; 8 nucleotides match TRBD1. With 3 bases clipped from V and 9 bases from J, the junction kept 6 bases outside the gene matches. The CDR3 totals 13 residues. The germline V gene encodes CDR1 SNHLY and CDR2 FYNNEI. CDR3 loop: CASSDSGGASYTF. The CDR3 coding sequence is TGTGCCAGCAGTGATTCAGGGGGCGCAAGCTACACCTTC.

The V call is TRBV6-5, the J call TRBJ2-3; 8 bases fit TRBD1. The CDR3 is 14 amino acids. Germline V gene lookup returns CDR1 MNHEY and CDR2 SVGAGI. Unmatched junction bases numbered 8, after V lost 8 bases and J lost 4 bases. CDR3 sequence (DNA): TGTGCCAGCGGGCCAGGGGGCAGAGCAGATACGCAGTATTTT. Translation gives CASGPGGRADTQYF.

V gene TRBV5-1 combines with J gene TRBJ2-1; TRBD2 is a possible D gene (6 bases). This CDR3 contains 16 residues. V was clipped by 5 bases and J by 2 bases, with 17 bases between them. CDR1 is SGHRS, CDR2 YFSETQ, per germline. CDR3 nucleotides: TGCGCCAGCAGGGGATCGGCGGGGCTTGCCTACAATGAGCAGTTCTTC. Protein product: CASRGSAGLAYNEQFF.

The rearrangement uses TRBV2 and TRBJ1-6, with D tentatively TRBD1 (5 bases). The ends were cut back, 6 bases at V and 9 bases at J, with 15 bases in the middle. The CDR3 contains 14 residues. The germline V gene encodes CDR1 SNHLY and CDR2 FYNNEI. The CDR3 spells CASRVGLWGSPLHF. The CDR3 DNA follows: TGTGCCAGCAGGGTGGGGCTCTGGGGTTCACCCCTCCACTTT.

The chain is built from TRBV7-9 and TRBJ2-7; D is possibly TRBD1 (5 bases). Germline lookup yields CDR1 SEHNR and CDR2 FQNEAQ (reference sequence). Between the trimmed V and J ends, which lost 4 bases and 3 bases, there was a span of 19 bases. The CDR3 is 16 amino acids. This CDR3 is CASSSHRQGQVYEQYF. The CDR3, as DNA: TGTGCCAGCAGCTCCCACCGTCAGGGTCAAGTCTACGAGCAGTACTTC.

The J gene is TRBJ2-2, the V gene TRBV11-3, with a weak D call TRBD2 (6 bases). This CDR3 is built from 13 residues. Germline V gives CDR1 SGHNT, CDR2 YENEEA. V was pared by 8 bases and J by 6 bases, with 13 bases between. CDR3 DNA: TGTGCCAGCTCTGCCAGGGAGGCCGGGGAGCTGTTTTTT. Residues: CASSAREAGELFF. The full variable domain, completed using reference TRBV11-3 and TRBJ2-2, is EAGVVQSPRYKIIEKKQPVAFWCNPISGHNTLYWYLQNLGQGPELLIRYENEEAVDDSQLPKDRFSAERLKGVDSTLKIQPAELGDSAVYLCASSAREAGELFFGEGSRLTVL.

Relative to its sample, this clone is medium-sized. The gene calls are TRBV27 and TRBJ1-1; TRBD1 might be the D (6 bases). Trimming took off 5 bases at V and 2 bases at J, with 15 bases between the two ends. This CDR3 has 15 amino acids. The germline V gene encodes CDR1 MNHEY and CDR2 SMNVEV (reference sequence). CDR3 DNA sequence: TGTGCCAGCAGTGGGCGCCTGACAGGCAACACTGAAGCTTTCTTT. This codes for CASSGRLTGNTEAFF.

The chain carries TRBV5-1 and TRBJ2-7; perhaps TRBD1 as D (6 bases). Per the germline V gene, CDR1 is SGHRS and CDR2 is YFSETQ. CDR3 size: 16 residues. Trimming left V 4 bases short and J 3 bases short, with 20 bases between. The CDR3 is CASSPLTGRVDYEQYF. DNA for the CDR3: TGCGCCAGCAGCCCCTTAACAGGGCGAGTCGACTACGAGCAGTACTTC.

The chain uses TRBV18 and TRBJ1-1, with TRBD1 identical over 9 bases. Germline-derived CDR1 and CDR2 are KGHSH and LQKENI. V lost 3 bases, J lost 0 bases, and 8 bases stayed unmatched. The CDR3 runs 17 residues. This CDR3 reads CASSPPQGTGMNTEAFF. CDR3 nucleotide sequence: TGTGCCAGCTCACCTCCCCAAGGGACAGGGATGAACACTGAAGCTTTCTTT. Filled out from reference TRBV18 and TRBJ1-1, the complete variable domain reads NAGVMQNPRHLVRRRGQEARLRCSPMKGHSHVYWYRQLPEEGLKFMVYLQKENIIDESGMPKERFSAEFPKEGPSILRIQQVVRGDSAAYFCASSPPQGTGMNTEAFFGQGTRLTVV.

The chain recombines TRBV6-4 with TRBJ2-3; D is unresolved. V lost 0 bases and J lost 2, with 3 bases in between. CDR1 is MRHNA and CDR2 is SNTAGT in the germline V gene. The CDR3 is made up of 13 amino acids. In DNA, the CDR3 is TGTGCCAGCAGTGACTCGATCACAGATACGCAGTATTTT. Residues: CASSDSITDTQYF.

This clone was counted a single time. The rearrangement links TRBV19 to TRBJ2-3; D is uncertain. Germline CDR1 LNHDA, CDR2 SQIVND (reference sequence). This CDR3 has 11 residues. Trimming left V 4 bases short and J 4 bases short, with 3 bases between. CDR3 sequence: CASSTADTQYF. The CDR3, as DNA: TGTGCCAGTAGTACCGCAGATACGCAGTATTTT.